This T cell receptor (beta chain) was sequenced during a study of cytomegalovirus exposure and HLA in healthy donors listed by TCRdb under 2017. Some background on the complete study: According to an earlier analysis of 587 of the donors, about 190 million T cells yielded over 90 million unique TCR beta sequences and approximately 300 Gb of sequence data. Around 300 gigabases of sequencing data and tens of millions of unique TCR sequences were included in an early release covering about 600 HLA-typed donors. Of the 300 to 500 genotyped donors, 70% to 90% were placed in the genetic ancestry cluster associated with self-reported Caucasian donors. The study aimed to test whether signatures of past pathogen exposure could be identified by cataloging public T cell receptors. Using immunosequencing, the study profiled T cell repertoires from fewer than 700 subjects and related those repertoires to cytomegalovirus serostatus. In addition to the first cohort of 666 subjects, a separate validation cohort of under 150 different subjects was used. To predict cytomegalovirus infection status, the study combined high-throughput TCR immunosequencing, statistical association of individual TCRs with disease status, and machine learning. To study patterns of TCR occurrence, a later analysis re-analyzed previously published TCR beta repertoires from 550 to 800 donors and added high-resolution HLA genotyping. The later analysis used no new phenotypic data to find candidate immune exposures, relying instead on TCR beta sequences and their occurrence across donors. To decide whether each TCR beta V gene segment behaved as functional or pseudogenic, an earlier analysis of some 580 of the donors relied on high-throughput TCR beta sequencing. Donor age, sex, ethnicity and CMV serostatus were collected together with the repertoire data. A later genetic analysis used genome-wide SNP genotypes for about 65% of the roughly 670 donors, treating that subset as a discovery cohort. Every discovery cohort repertoire had been produced on one sequencing platform. Both class I and class II loci were covered by HLA typing, at four-digit resolution. Typing coverage varied by locus: about 620-630 donors for A, B, C, DRB1 and DQB1; about 520 for DQA1; over 600 for DPA1; around 490 for DPB1. Because of strong linkage in the cohort, roughly five DR-DQ haplotypes were treated as single units for association and clustering. On average, approximately 250,000 unique TCR beta nucleotide sequences were sequenced per donor among about 400 genotyped donors of the cohort, with roughly 19% of those sequences being non-productive.

Receptors were amplified or captured by the immunoSEQ multiplex PCR assay. For the multiplex PCR, a mixture combining 60 forward primers for TCR Vbeta segments and 13 reverse primers for TCR Jbeta segments was used. Amplification of the CDR3 region of rearranged TCR beta genes was performed with a multiplex PCR assay on genomic DNA. The Illumina HiSeq System was used to sequence the amplified TCR beta libraries as 87-base-pair reads. On the study's bioinformatics: A later analysis tallied some 79 million unique TCR beta chains across the 700 or so repertoires, and approximately 12 million of those chains were shared by two or more donors. To remove PCR and sequencing errors, raw reads were error-corrected and collapsed into unique sequences using a nearest-neighbor algorithm that merged closely related sequences. To assign V, D and J gene segments, CDR3 sequences were aligned to IMGT reference sequences. For a sequence to be retained, a match of at least six nucleotides was required to both a V gene segment and a J gene segment. Rearrangements were called productive when the CDR3 lacked stop codons and stayed in frame with V and J; all others were non-productive. Following IMGT convention, CDR3 was defined as the stretch from the second conserved V-encoded cysteine to the conserved J-encoded phenylalanine. The earlier analysis of 500 to 600 of the donors excluded sequences that lacked an unambiguous match to a single V gene segment. In an earlier analysis of a few hundred of the donors, V segments were called functional above 56.7% productive rearrangements and were called segregating when the between-donor standard deviation exceeded 5%. A statistical classification framework was built to diagnose cytomegalovirus status from the catalog of TCR beta chain sequences. In a later analysis, TCR nucleotide sequences were compared against IMGT/GENE-DB human TR gene sequences so that V and J genes could be assigned. The TCRdist pipeline was used in a later analysis to assign CDR3 sequences and most-parsimonious VDJ recombination scenarios. A later analysis defined each TCR beta chain by its CDR3 amino acid sequence plus V-gene family, and excluded reads lacking a unique V-gene family. As a way to deal with suspected cross-contamination and a sequencing artifact, a later analysis dropped 500 to 700 nucleotide sequences that were highly shared and had low generation probability. For each public chain, a later analysis derived a clonal expansion index from normalized ranks of inferred template counts within each repertoire. In a later analysis, generation probabilities were computed using a VDJ recombination model fitted to out-of-frame rearrangements, and the results were checked against IGoR. In a later analysis, hypergeometric tests were used to score TCR-TCR, TCR-HLA and TCR-CMV co-occurrence, with a repertoire-size bias correction applied to TCR pairs. A later analysis estimated false discovery rates by permuting HLA or CMV assignments 20 times. In a later analysis, co-occurring TCRs were grouped with DBSCAN, and TCRdist sequence similarity was added when clustering was performed within HLA-allele-positive subsets. Repertoires with fewer than 30,000 or more than 120,000 public chains, plus five repertoires with anomalous nucleotide sharing, were excluded from co-occurrence clustering. TCRdb carries this immuneACCESS record with in-frame sequences only. Its versions omit some clonotypes, under half of them owing to an unresolved V gene in the studies checked, with the rest unexplained. That table supplies the V and J calls and clone size; D and trimming were determined from the DNA. For this sample there are approximately 130,000 clones; about 9.1% appear just once. The ten largest clones capture 6.5% to 9% of the sample.

The cohort was made up of roughly 670 healthy bone marrow donors. At the time of sampling, all cohort members were nominally healthy, though unrecorded immune exposures were likely present. The donor tested CMV seropositive, placing the donor among the 289 seropositive members of the cohort. Each donor provided a peripheral blood sample, and peripheral blood mononuclear cells were used for TCR beta sequencing. Genomic DNA was extracted from the blood cell samples with the Qiagen DNeasy Blood Extraction Kit. This clone was seen a few times. Its antigen is still unknown. No quality values exist for individual bases; no much larger clone is one base distant. Study-wide conclusions, independent of this receptor: The authors suggested that the approach could potentially be extended to other disease states and immunological phenotypes. A later analysis found that most CMV-associated TCR beta chains appeared HLA-restricted, with HLA associations seemingly driven largely by CMV exposure. Roughly uniform sequencing depth across donors was assumed in presence/absence analyses, although this assumption may not hold. Linkage disequilibrium might explain the correlated functional status among segregating V segments, but an unknown experimental factor could not be excluded. Because counts were too low, seventeen rarely observed V segments, including chromosome 9 orphons, were left out of the earlier analysis of several hundred of the donors. The cohort was sequenced for TCR beta chains only, and without alpha or paired-chain data the features that could be detected were limited. Assigning TCR associations to individual alleles was difficult when HLA alleles, especially DR and DQ, strongly co-occurred. In the study, roughly 160 TCR beta chains were listed as associated with cytomegalovirus. A further reported finding was that TCR beta sequences accurately predicted the HLA-A and HLA-B alleles for most subjects in the first cohort. A later analysis found that HLA-associated TCR beta chains were more clonally expanded and had lower generation probabilities than equally common non-associated chains. A later analysis found that TCR association rates varied across HLA loci, with DRB1 alleles showing the most associated TCRs and HLA-C alleles the fewest. A later genetic analysis associated a missense DCLRE1C variant with V-gene and J-gene trimming of TCR beta chains, and an independent cohort replicated the association. Most TCR sequences were observed very rarely across donors, whereas some public TCRs were present in many individuals. The only immune exposure information available for the cohort was CMV serostatus. In vitro tests confirmed that a few of the cytomegalovirus-associated TCR beta chains recognize cytomegalovirus antigens. A cluster of highly shared sequence variants was judged likely to be a technical artifact of the sequencing pipeline. Some IMGT-functional V segments, including TRBV6-2 and TRBV6-3, could not be distinguished by the 87-base-pair reads and were therefore excluded. According to a later analysis, parvovirus B19, influenza, CMV and Epstein-Barr virus appeared linked to several top co-occurrence clusters. In an earlier analysis of about 600 of the donors, most TCR beta V segments appeared in productive rearrangements about 87% or about 30% of the time, broadly matching IMGT annotations. Specific HLA alleles were associated with 15,000 to 20,000 TCR beta sequences at a false discovery rate of 0.05 in a later analysis. Because HLA typing was unavailable for some donors at each locus, only the typed subset was used in association tests. A later genetic analysis reported fewer N-insertions in productive TCRs among donors in an Asian-associated ancestry cluster than the 666-donor mean. The classifier was reported to diagnose cytomegalovirus status with high specificity and sensitivity in both the original and validation cohorts.

The CDR3 contains 15 residues, cysteine and phenylalanine counted. Left in the record is the CDR3 DNA by itself, 45 bases read in frame from the first base. The V end gives up 4 bases and the J end 5 bases, leaving 5 bases in the junction not matched to a gene. CDR1 is given as WSHSY and CDR2 as SAAADI, both from the germline V gene. The receptor was isolated from a woman in her 40s in good health and CMV-seropositive. The chain joins TRBV10-2 to TRBJ2-2, and 9 bases in between align with TRBD2. The sequenced material came from PBMCs. CDR3 sequence: CASSGKAGGTGELFF. The DNA is TGCGCCAGCAGTGGAAAAGCGGGGGGTACCGGGGAGCTGTTTTTT.